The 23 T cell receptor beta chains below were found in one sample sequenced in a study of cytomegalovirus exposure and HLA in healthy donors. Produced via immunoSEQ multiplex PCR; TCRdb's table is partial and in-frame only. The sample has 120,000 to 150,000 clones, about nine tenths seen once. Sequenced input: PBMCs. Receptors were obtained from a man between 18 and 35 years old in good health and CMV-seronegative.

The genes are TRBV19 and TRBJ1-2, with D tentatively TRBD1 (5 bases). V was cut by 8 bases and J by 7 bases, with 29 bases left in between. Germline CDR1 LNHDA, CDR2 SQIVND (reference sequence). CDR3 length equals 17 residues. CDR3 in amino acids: CASYTYQEGPHYGGYTF. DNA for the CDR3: TGTGCCAGTTACACCTATCAGGAGGGGCCTCACTATGGTGGCTACACCTTC.

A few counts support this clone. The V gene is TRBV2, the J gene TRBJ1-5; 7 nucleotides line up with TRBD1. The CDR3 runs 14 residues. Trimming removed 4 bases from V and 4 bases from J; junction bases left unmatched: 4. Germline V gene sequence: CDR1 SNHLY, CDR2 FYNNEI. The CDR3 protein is CASSGQGLNQPQHF. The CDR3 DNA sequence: TGTGCCAGCAGTGGACAGGGACTGAATCAGCCCCAGCATTTT.

The CDR3 DNA follows: TGTGCCAGCAGCACAGCCCGGGACAGGGGTTCCTACAATGAGCAGTTCTTC. Encoded protein: CASSTARDRGSYNEQFF. The V and J genes are TRBV5-4 and TRBJ2-1; 10 bases match TRBD1. The V gene's germline CDR1 is SGHNT and CDR2 YYREEE (reference sequence). The ends lost 4 bases at V and 1 base at J; junction bases unmatched: 8. There are 17 residues in the CDR3.

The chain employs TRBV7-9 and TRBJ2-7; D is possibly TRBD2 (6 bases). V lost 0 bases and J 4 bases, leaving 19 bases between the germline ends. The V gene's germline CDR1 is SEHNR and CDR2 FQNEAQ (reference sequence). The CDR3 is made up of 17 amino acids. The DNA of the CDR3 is TGTGCCAGCAGCTTAGCCTCATCTGCCGGGACTGGTTACGAGCAGTACTTC. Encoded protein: CASSLASSAGTGYEQYF.

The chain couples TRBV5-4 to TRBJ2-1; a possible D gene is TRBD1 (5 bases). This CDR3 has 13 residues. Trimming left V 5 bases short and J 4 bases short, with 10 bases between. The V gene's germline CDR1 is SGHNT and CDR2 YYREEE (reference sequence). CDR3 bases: TGTGCCAGCAGGATCGACAGATACAATGAGCAGTTCTTC. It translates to CASRIDRYNEQFF.

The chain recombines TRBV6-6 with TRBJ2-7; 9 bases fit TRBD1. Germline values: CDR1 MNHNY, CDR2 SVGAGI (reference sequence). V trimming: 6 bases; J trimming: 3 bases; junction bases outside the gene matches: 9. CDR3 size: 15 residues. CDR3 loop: CASSQTGTGNYEQYF. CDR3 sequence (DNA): TGTGCCAGCAGCCAAACCGGGACAGGGAACTACGAGCAGTACTTC.

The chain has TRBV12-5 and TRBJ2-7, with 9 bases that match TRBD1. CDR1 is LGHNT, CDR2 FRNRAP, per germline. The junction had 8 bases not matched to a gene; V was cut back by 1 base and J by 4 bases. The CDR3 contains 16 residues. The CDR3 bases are TGTGCTAGTGGTTTGGGACCCGGGACAGGGCTGTACGAGCAGTACTTC. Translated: CASGLGPGTGLYEQYF.

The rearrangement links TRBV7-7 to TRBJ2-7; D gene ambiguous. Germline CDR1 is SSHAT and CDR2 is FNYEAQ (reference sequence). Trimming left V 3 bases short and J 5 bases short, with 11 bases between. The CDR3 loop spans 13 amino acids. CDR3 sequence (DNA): TGTGCCAGCAGCTTGGCTCCCCAGGACGAGCAGTACTTC. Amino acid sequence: CASSLAPQDEQYF.

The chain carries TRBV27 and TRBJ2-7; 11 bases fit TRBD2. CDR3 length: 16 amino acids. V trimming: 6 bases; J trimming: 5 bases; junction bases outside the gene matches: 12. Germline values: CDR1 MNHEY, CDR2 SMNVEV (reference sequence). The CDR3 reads CASRKIRTSGYNEQYF. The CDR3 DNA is TGTGCCAGCAGAAAAATCCGGACTAGCGGGTATAACGAGCAGTACTTC.

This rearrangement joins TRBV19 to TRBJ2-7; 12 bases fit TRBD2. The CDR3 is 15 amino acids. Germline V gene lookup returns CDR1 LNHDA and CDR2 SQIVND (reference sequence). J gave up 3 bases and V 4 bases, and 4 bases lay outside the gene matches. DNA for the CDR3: TGTGCCAGTAGTAGGCCGGGACTAGCGGGCTACGAGCAGTACTTC. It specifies CASSRPGLAGYEQYF.

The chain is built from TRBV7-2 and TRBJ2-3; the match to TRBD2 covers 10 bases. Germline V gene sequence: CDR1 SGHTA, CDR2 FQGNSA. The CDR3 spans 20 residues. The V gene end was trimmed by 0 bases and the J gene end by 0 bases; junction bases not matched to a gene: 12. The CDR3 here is CASSLARTSGYIASTDTQYF. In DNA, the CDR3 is TGTGCCAGCAGCTTAGCACGGACTAGCGGCTACATCGCTAGCACAGATACGCAGTATTTT.

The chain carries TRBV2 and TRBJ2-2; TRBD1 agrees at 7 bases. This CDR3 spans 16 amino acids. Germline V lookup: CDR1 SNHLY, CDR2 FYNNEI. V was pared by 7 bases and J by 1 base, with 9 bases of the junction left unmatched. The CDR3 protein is CASTLRGGWNTGELFF. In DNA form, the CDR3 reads TGTGCCAGCACCTTACGAGGGGGCTGGAACACCGGGGAGCTGTTTTTT.

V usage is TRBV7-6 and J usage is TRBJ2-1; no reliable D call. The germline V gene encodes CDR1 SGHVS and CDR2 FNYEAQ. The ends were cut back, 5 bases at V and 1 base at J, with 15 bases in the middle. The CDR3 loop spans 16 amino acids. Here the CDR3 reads CASSPEVELSYNEQFF. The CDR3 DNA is TGTGCCAGCAGCCCCGAAGTAGAGCTGTCCTACAATGAGCAGTTCTTC.

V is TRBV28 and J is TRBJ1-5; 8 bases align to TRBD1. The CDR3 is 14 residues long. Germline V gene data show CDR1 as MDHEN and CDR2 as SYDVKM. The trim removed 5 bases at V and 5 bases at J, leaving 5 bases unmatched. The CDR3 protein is CASSPGTGHQPQHF. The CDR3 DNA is TGTGCCAGCAGTCCAGGGACAGGTCATCAGCCCCAGCATTTT.

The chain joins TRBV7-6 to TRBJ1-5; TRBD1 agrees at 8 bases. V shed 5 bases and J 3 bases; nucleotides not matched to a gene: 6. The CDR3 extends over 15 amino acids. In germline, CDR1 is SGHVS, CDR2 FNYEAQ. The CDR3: CASSPWQGANQPQHF. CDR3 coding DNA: TGTGCCAGCAGCCCCTGGCAGGGGGCCAATCAGCCCCAGCATTTT.

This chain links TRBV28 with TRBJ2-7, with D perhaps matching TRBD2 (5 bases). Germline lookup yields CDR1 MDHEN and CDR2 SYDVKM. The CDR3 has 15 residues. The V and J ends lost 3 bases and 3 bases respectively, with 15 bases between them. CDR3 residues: CASSFAGRKGYEQYF. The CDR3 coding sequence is TGTGCCAGCAGTTTTGCGGGCAGGAAAGGCTACGAGCAGTACTTC.

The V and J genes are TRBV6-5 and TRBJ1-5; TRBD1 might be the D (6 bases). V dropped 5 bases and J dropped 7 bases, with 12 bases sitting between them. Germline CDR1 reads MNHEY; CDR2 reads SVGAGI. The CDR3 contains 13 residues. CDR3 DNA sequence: TGTGCCAGCAGTCAACAGGGCAGGCAGCCCCAGCATTTT. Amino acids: CASSQQGRQPQHF.

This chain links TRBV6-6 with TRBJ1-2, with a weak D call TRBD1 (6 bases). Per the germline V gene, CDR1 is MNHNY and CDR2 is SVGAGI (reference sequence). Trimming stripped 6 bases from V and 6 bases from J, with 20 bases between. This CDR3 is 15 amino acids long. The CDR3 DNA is TGTGCCAGCAGGCCGACTCAGCAGGGGATGCATGGCTACACCTTC. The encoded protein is CASRPTQQGMHGYTF.

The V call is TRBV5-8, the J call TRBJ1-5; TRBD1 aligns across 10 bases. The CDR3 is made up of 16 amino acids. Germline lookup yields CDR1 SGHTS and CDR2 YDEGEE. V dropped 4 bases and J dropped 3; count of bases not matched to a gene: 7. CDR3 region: CASSTGQGGINQPQHF. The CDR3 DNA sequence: TGTGCCAGCAGCACCGGACAGGGGGGTATCAATCAGCCCCAGCATTTT.

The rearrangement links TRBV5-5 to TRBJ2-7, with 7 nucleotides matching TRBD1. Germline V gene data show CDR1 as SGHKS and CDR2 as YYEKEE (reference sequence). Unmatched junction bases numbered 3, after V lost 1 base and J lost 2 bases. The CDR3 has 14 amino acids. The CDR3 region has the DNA TGTGCCAGCAGCTTGAGGGACAGCCCCTACGAGCAGTACTTC. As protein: CASSLRDSPYEQYF.

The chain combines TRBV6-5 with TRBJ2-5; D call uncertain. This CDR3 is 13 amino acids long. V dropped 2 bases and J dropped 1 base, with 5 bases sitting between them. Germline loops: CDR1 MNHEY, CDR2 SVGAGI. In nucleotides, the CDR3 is TGTGCCAGCAGTTACAGGAGCCAAGAGACCCAGTACTTC. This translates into CASSYRSQETQYF.

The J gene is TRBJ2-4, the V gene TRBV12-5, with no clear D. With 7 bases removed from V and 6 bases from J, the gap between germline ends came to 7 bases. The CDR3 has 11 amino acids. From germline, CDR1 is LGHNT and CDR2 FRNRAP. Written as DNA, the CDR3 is TGTGCTAGTGAAAACGGAAACATTCAGTACTTC. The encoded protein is CASENGNIQYF.

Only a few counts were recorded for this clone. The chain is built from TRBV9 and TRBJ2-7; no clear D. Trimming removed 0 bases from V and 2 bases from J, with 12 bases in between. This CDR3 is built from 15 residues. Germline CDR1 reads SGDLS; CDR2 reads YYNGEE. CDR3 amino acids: CASSVATGIAYEQYF. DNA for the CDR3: TGTGCCAGCAGCGTAGCCACGGGTATTGCCTACGAGCAGTACTTC.